This entry is about one TCR beta chain. The antigen is undetermined. CDR1 and CDR2 (germline): LNHDA, SQIVND (reference sequence). This CDR3 has 16 amino acids. Deletions cut 7 bases from V and 4 bases from J, with 19 bases between. This sample was included in a study of T cell repertoires in cytomegalovirus infection. TCRdb analysed the reads with MiXCR anew, one entry per CDR3 protein. The table records under 850,000 distinct CDR3 sequences, around 31% of them present only once. The rearrangement joins TRBV19 to TRBJ2-2, with D maybe TRBD2 (6 bases). This specimen was cultured PBMCs, taken from culture after CMV antigen stimulation. The sequence was obtained from a human donor in good health (CMV status not recorded). Some clones in this sample may be carry-over from other donors' samples. The CDR3 DNA sequence: TGTGCCAGTAACCTAGGGAGGTTTGGTTTCACCGGGGAGCTGTTTTTT. Translating it yields CASNLGRFGFTGELFF.